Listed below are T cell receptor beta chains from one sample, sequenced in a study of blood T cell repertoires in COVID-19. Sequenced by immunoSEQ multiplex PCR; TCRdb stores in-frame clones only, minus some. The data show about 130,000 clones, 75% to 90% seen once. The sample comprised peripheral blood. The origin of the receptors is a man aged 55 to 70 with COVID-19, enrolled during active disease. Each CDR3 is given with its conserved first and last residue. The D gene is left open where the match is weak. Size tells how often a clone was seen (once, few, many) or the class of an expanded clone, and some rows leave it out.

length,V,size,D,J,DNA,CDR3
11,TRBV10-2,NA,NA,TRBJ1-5,TGCGCCAGCAGTGAGTCGAGAACCCAGCATTTT,CASSESRTQHF
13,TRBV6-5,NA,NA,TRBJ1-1,TGTGCCAGCAGTTACTCGACCTCGGGGGGAGCTTTCTTT,CASSYSTSGGAFF
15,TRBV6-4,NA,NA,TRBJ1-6,TGTGCCAGCAGTGTTGAGGGCACCTATAATTCACCCCTCCACTTT,CASSVEGTYNSPLHF
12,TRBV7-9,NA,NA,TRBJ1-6,TGTGCCAGCAGCTTCGGTAATTCACCCCTCCACTTT,CASSFGNSPLHF
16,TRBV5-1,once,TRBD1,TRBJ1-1,TGCGCCAGCAGCTACAGGGGTGCTCCTATGAACACTGAAGCTTTCTTT,CASSYRGAPMNTEAFF
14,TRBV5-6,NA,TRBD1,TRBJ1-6,TGTGCCAGCAGCCCAAGACAGGGGAGGGCACCCCTCCACTTT,CASSPRQGRAPLHF
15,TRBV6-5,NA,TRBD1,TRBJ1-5,TGTGCCAGCTTGCGGGACAGCCTTAACAATCAGCCCCAGCATTTT,CASLRDSLNNQPQHF
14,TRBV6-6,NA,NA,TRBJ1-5,TGTGCCAGCAGTTACAGGGACACCGGGACGTCCCAGCATTTT,CASSYRDTGTSQHF
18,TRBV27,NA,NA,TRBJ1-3,TGTGCCAGCAGTCCCACGACACCGACCCTCTTCTCTGGAAACACCATATATTTT,CASSPTTPTLFSGNTIYF
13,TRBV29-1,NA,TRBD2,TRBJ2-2,TGCAGCGTTCCCCGGGGGGGGACCGGGGAGCTGTTTTTT,CSVPRGGTGELFF
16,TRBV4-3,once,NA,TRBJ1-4,TGCGCCAGCAGCCAAGTAGATTCCATCACTAATGAAAAACTGTTTTTT,CASSQVDSITNEKLFF
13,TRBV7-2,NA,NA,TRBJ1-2,TGTGCCAGCAGCTTAGGCAGGGGATGGGGCTACACCTTC,CASSLGRGWGYTF
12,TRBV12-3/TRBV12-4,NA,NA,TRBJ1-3,TGTGCCAGCAGTTTCTCTCGAAACACCATATATTTT,CASSFSRNTIYF
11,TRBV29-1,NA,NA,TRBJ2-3,TGCAGCGTTGATTTAACAGATACGCAGTATTTT,CSVDLTDTQYF
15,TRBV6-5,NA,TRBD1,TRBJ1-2,TGTGCCAGCAGCTCGGGACAGGGGGTGGTCTATGGCTACACCTTC,CASSSGQGVVYGYTF
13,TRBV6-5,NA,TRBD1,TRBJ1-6,TGTGCCAGCCGGACAGGCTTCAATTCACCCCTCCACTTT,CASRTGFNSPLHF
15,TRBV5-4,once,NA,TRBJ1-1,TGTGCCAGCAGCCCCGGGACAACAGGGAACACTGAAGCTTTCTTT,CASSPGTTGNTEAFF
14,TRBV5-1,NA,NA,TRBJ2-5,TGCGCCAGCAGCCCGACAGTGTACCAAGAGACCCAGTACTTC,CASSPTVYQETQYF
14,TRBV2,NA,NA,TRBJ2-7,TGTGCCAGCAGCGAAACAGGGTATGCCTACGAGCAGTACTTC,CASSETGYAYEQYF
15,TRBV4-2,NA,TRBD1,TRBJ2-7,TGTGCCAGCAGCCGTCCGGACAGGGGGCTTAGTGAGCAGTACTTC,CASSRPDRGLSEQYF
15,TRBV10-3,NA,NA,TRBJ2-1,TGTGCCATCAGTGAGTCGGGGGGCTCCTACAATGAGCAGTTCTTC,CAISESGGSYNEQFF
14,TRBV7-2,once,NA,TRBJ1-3,TGTGCCAGCAGCTTGGGGGGGGCAGGAAACACCATATATTTT,CASSLGGAGNTIYF
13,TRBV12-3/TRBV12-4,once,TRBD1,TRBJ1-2,TGTGCCAGCAGTTATGGACAGGGCTATGGCTACACCTTC,CASSYGQGYGYTF
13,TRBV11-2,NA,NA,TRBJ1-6,TGTGCCAGCAGCCCCCAACAATTGTCACCCCTCCACTTT,CASSPQQLSPLHF
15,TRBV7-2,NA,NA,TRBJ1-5,TGTGCCAGCAGCTTAGTTTTCAGGGGCGACCAGCCCCAGCATTTT,CASSLVFRGDQPQHF
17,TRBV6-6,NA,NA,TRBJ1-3,TGTGCCAGCAGTCGCCTAGCACCAACGGGGTCTGGAAACACCATATATTTT,CASSRLAPTGSGNTIYF
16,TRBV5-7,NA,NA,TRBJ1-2,TGTGCCAGCAGCTTGCCCGGCGGGATTTCCCACTATGGCTACACCTTC,CASSLPGGISHYGYTF
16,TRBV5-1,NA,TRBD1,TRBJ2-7,TGCGCCAGCAGCTCTCACCGGGACAGGGGTAAGCACGAGCAGTACTTC,CASSSHRDRGKHEQYF
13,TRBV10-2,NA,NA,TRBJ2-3,TGCGCCAGCACAGCAGGGGTCACAGATACGCAGTATTTT,CASTAGVTDTQYF
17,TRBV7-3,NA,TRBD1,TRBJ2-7,TGTGCCAGCAGCCCCGGGACAGGGGGATCGGCATCCTACGAGCAGTACTTC,CASSPGTGGSASYEQYF